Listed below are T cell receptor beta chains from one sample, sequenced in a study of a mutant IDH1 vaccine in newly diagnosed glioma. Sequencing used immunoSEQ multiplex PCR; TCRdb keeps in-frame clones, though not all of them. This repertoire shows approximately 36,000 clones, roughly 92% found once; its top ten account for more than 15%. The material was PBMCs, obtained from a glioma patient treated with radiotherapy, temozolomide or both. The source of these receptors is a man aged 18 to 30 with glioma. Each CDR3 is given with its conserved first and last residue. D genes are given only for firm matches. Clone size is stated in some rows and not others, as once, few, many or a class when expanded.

CASSRYALTSGELFF | TGTGCCAGCAGCCGGTACGCGCTGACGTCCGGGGAGCTGTTTTTT | TRBJ2-2 | 15 | once | NA | TRBV5-6
CASSLVAENTEAFF | TGTGCCAGCAGCTTAGTGGCCGAGAACACTGAAGCTTTCTTT | TRBJ1-1 | 14 | NA | NA | TRBV7-8
CASSLQRTTDTQYF | TGCGCCAGCAGCTTACAGCGGACTACAGATACGCAGTATTTT | TRBJ2-3 | 14 | once | NA | TRBV5-1
CASSGTGGNTEAFF | TGTGCCAGCAGTGGGACAGGGGGGAACACTGAAGCTTTCTTT | TRBJ1-1 | 14 | NA | TRBD1 | TRBV2
CSVGPGWYEQYF | TGCAGCGTTGGTCCGGGTTGGTACGAGCAGTACTTC | TRBJ2-7 | 12 | once | NA | TRBV29-1
CATHQGFMNEQFF | TGTGCCACCCATCAGGGTTTCATGAATGAGCAGTTCTTC | TRBJ2-1 | 13 | once | NA | TRBV6-1
CASSLYTGGQFF | TGTGCCAGCAGCTTGTACACAGGGGGGCAGTTCTTC | TRBJ2-1 | 12 | once | TRBD1 | TRBV7-9
CASSQAGRGSTEAFF | TGCGCCAGCAGCCAAGCGGGACGGGGAAGCACTGAAGCTTTCTTT | TRBJ1-1 | 15 | NA | NA | TRBV4-1
CASSFGNRGYGYTF | TGTGCCAGCAGTTTCGGGAACAGGGGCTATGGCTACACCTTC | TRBJ1-2 | 14 | NA | TRBD1 | TRBV27
CASSLLAGTNYGYTF | TGTGCCAGCAGCTTGTTGGCAGGGACTAACTATGGCTACACCTTC | TRBJ1-2 | 15 | once | NA | TRBV11-2
CASSVEWTVDTQYF | TGTGCCAGCAGCGTAGAATGGACAGTTGATACGCAGTATTTT | TRBJ2-3 | 14 | NA | NA | TRBV9
CASSLWTQETQYF | TGTGCCAGCAGCTTGTGGACTCAAGAGACCCAGTACTTC | TRBJ2-5 | 13 | once | NA | TRBV5-6